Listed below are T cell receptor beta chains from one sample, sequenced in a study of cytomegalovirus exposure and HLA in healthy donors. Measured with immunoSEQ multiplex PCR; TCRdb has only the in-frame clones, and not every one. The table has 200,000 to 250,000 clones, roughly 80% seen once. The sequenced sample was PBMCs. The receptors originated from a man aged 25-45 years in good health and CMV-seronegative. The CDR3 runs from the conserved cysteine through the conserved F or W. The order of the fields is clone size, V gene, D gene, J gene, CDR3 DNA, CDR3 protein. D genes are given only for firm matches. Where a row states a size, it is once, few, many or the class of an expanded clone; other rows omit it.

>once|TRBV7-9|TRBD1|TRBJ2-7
TGTGCCAGCAGCTCACTCCCGGGACAGGGTTGCGAGCAGTACTTC
CASSSLPGQGCEQYF
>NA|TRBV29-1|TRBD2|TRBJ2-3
TGCAGCGTTGAACCCCGGGGGGGACGGGGCACAGATACGCAGTATTTT
CSVEPRGGRGTDTQYF
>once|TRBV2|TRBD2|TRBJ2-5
TGTGCCAGCAGTGGAAATAGCGGGGGGCACTTC
CASSGNSGGHF
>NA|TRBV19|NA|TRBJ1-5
TGTGCCTCATCCACAGGCCATCAGCCCCAGCATTTT
CASSTGHQPQHF
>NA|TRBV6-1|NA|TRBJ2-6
TGTGCCAGCAGTGGGGCCAGCGTCCTGACTTTC
CASSGASVLTF
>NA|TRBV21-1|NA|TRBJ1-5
TGTGCCAGCAGCCCTGGACAGAACTACAATCAGCCCCAGCATTTT
CASSPGQNYNQPQHF
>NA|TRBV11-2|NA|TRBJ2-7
TGTGCCAGCAGCTCGACTAGTAAATGGGAGCAGTACTTC
CASSSTSKWEQYF
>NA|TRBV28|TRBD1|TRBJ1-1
TGTGCCAGCAGTTCGGGGGTCGGGACAGGGGCCCTGGGTGCTGAAGCTTTCTTT
CASSSGVGTGALGAEAFF
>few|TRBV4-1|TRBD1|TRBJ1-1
TGCGCCAGCAGCCAAGACCCGACAGGGGGCGCTTTCTTT
CASSQDPTGGAFF
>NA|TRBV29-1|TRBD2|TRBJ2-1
TGCAGCGTATGGCGGGGGGGGTCCTACAATGAGCAGTTCTTC
CSVWRGGSYNEQFF
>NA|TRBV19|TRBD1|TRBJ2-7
TGTGCCAGTGCGACAGGGGTCTCCTACGAGCAGTACTTC
CASATGVSYEQYF
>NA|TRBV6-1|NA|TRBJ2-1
TGTGCCAGCAGTGCACCCGACAGTATACAGCTGAATGAGCAGTTCTTC
CASSAPDSIQLNEQFF
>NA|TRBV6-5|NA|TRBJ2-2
TGTGCCAGCGGCCTAGCGTACGCGAACACCGGGGAGCTGTTTTTT
CASGLAYANTGELFF
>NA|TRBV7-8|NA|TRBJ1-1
TGTGCCAGCAGCTTCGGAGAGAACACTGAAGCTTTCTTT
CASSFGENTEAFF
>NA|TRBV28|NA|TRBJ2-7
TGTGCCAGCAGTGAGGGATCCCCCTACGAGCAGTACTTC
CASSEGSPYEQYF
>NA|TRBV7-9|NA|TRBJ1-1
TGTGCCAGCAGCCCGGTACAGCAAAACACTGAAGCTTTCTTT
CASSPVQQNTEAFF
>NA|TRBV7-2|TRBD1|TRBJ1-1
TGTGCCAGCAGCTTAATTCGAGGGACAGTGAACACTGAAGCTTTCTTT
CASSLIRGTVNTEAFF
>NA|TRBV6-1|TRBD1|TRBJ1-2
TGTGCCGCCGAGGTAGGGCAGGGGGCTCGCTATGGCTACACCTTC
CAAEVGQGARYGYTF
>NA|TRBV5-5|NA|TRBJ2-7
TGTGCCAGCAGCAGATACAGCACCTACGAGCAGTACTTC
CASSRYSTYEQYF
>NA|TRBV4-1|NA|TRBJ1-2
TGCGCCAGCAGCCAAGAACTGGGAACAGGTGCGGCATATGGCTACACCTTC
CASSQELGTGAAYGYTF
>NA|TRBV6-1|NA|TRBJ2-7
TGTGCCAGCAGTGTTCAGGGTGTCCACGAGCAGTACTTC
CASSVQGVHEQYF
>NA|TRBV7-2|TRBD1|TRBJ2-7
TGTGCCAGCAGGCAAACAGGGGGCGGCGACGAGCAGTACTTC
CASRQTGGGDEQYF
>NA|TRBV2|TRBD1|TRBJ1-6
TGTGCCAGCAGCGTTGGGACAGGGGAATCACCCCTCCACTTT
CASSVGTGESPLHF
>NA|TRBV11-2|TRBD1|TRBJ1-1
TGTGCCAGCAGCTTTACCGGGACAGCTAACACTGAAGCTTTCTTT
CASSFTGTANTEAFF
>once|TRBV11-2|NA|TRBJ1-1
TGTGCCAGCAGCTTCACCCAGTCTGAAGCTTTCTTT
CASSFTQSEAFF
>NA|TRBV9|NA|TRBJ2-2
TGTGCCAGCAGCGTAATCCAGACCGGGGAGCTGTTTTTT
CASSVIQTGELFF
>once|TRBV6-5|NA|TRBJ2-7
TGTGCCAGCAGTGAACGGTTACCCTACGAGCAGTACTTC
CASSERLPYEQYF
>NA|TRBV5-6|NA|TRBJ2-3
TGTGCCAGCAGCTTTTACGGAGCTAGCACAGATACGCAGTATTTT
CASSFYGASTDTQYF
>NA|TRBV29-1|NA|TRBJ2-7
TGCAGCGTTGAAAAGGACAGCCCCTACGAGCAGTACTTC
CSVEKDSPYEQYF
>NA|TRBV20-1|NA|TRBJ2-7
TGCAGTGCCGAACTAGTATACGAGCAGTACTTC
CSAELVYEQYF
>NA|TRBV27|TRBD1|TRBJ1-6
TGTGCCAGCAGTTTTGAGGGGGCGCGTAATTCACCCCTCCACTTT
CASSFEGARNSPLHF
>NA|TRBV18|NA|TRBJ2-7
TGTGCCAGCTCCCCGGGGTTCGCGGGGCGAGTTTACGAGCAGTACTTC
CASSPGFAGRVYEQYF
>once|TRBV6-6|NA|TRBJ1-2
TGTGCCAGCAAGTTACGGGGAGGCTACACCTTC
CASKLRGGYTF
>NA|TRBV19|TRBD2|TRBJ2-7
TGTGCCAGTAGTATCCTAGCGGGGGGCTCAGAGCAGTACTTC
CASSILAGGSEQYF
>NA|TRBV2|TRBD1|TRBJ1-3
TGTGCCAGCACTCCCGACAGGGCGGGAAACACCATATATTTT
CASTPDRAGNTIYF
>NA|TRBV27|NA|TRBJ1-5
TGTGCCAGCAGTCACTACCCAAATCAGCCCCAGCATTTT
CASSHYPNQPQHF
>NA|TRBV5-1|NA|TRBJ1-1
TGCGCCAGCAGCTCGGGCGGACTTTGGAGGAACACTGAAGCTTTCTTT
CASSSGGLWRNTEAFF
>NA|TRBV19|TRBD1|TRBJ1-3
TGTGCCAGTAGGGACAGGGATGGAGCGGGGAACACCATATATTTT
CASRDRDGAGNTIYF
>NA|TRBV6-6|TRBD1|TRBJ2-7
TGTGCCAGCGGACAGGGGCCCTTCGACGAGCAGTACTTC
CASGQGPFDEQYF
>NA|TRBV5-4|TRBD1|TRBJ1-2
TGTGCCAGCAGCCCGGGGGAACAGGGGGCGGGCTATGGCTACACCTTC
CASSPGEQGAGYGYTF
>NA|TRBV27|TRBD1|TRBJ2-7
TGTGCAAGCCAGACAGGGGCCCTTCCACCCTACGAGCAGTACTTC
CASQTGALPPYEQYF
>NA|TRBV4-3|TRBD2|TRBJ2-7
TGCGCCAGCAGCCAGCAAGCGGGGGGCAACGACGAGCAGTACTTC
CASSQQAGGNDEQYF
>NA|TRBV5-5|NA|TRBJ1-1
TGTGCCAGCAGCTTGGGCCGCAGGGACTACACTGAAGCTTTCTTT
CASSLGRRDYTEAFF
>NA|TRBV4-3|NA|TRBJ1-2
TGCGCCAGCAGCCAACAGGGTGCATTAGCTAACTATGGCTACACCTTC
CASSQQGALANYGYTF
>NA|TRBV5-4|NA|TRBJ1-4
TGTGCCAGCAGTATTGCAACTAATGAAAAACTGTTTTTT
CASSIATNEKLFF
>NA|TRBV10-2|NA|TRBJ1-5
TGCGCCAGCAGTGACGGGGGTAATCAGCCCCAGCATTTT
CASSDGGNQPQHF
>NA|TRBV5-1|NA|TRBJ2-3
TGCGCCAGCAGCCCCCCCCGGGACATCTCTGGGGATACGCAGTATTTT
CASSPPRDISGDTQYF
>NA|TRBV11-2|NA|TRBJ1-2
TGTGCCAGCAGCTTAGATCCCACAGGGAATGGCTACACCTTC
CASSLDPTGNGYTF
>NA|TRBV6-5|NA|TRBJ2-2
TGTGCCAGCAGTAGATGGGGGGAGAACACCGGGGAGCTGTTTTTT
CASSRWGENTGELFF
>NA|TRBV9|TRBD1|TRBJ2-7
TGTGCCAGCAGCGTAGCGGCAGGGGGAATTGGCGAGCAGTACTTC
CASSVAAGGIGEQYF
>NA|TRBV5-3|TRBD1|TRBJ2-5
TGTGCCAGAAGCCACGGAGGACAGGGTCAAGAGACCCAGTACTTC
CARSHGGQGQETQYF
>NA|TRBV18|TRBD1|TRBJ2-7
TGTGCCAGCTCACCAAGTACGACAGGGGGCAACGAGCAGTACTTC
CASSPSTTGGNEQYF